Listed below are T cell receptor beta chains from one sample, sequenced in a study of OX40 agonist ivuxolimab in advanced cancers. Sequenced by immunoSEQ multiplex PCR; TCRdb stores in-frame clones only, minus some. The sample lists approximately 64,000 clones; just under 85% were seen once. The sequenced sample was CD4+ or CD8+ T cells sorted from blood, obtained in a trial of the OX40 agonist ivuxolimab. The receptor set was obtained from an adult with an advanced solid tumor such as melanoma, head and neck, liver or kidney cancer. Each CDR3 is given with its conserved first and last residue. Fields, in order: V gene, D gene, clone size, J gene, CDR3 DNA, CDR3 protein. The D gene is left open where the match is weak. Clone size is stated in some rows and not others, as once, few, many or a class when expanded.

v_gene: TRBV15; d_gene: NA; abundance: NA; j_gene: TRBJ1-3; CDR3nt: TGTGCCACCAGCAGAGATGCGGTCTCTGGAAACACCATATATTTT; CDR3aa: CATSRDAVSGNTIYF
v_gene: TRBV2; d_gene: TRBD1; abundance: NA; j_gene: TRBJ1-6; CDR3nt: TGTGCCAGCAGTGGACAGGGTAATTCACCCCTCCACTTT; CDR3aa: CASSGQGNSPLHF
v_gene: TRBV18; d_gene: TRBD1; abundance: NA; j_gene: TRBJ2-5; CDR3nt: TGTGCCAGCTCACCAATGACAGGGGAGGTAAAGACCCAGTACTTC; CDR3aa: CASSPMTGEVKTQYF
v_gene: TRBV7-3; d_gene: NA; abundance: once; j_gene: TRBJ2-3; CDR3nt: TGTGCCAGCAGCAAAGGACTAAGCACAGATACGCAGTATTTT; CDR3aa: CASSKGLSTDTQYF
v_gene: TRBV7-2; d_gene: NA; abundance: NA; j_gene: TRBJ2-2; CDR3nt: TGTGCCAGCACCGGACGGACGAACACCGGGGAGCTGTTTTTT; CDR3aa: CASTGRTNTGELFF
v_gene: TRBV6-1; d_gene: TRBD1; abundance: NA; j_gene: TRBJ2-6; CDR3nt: TGTGCCAGCAGGGAACTTCCGGGACAGGGCCCCTCTGGGGCCAACGTCCTGACTTTC; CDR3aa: CASRELPGQGPSGANVLTF
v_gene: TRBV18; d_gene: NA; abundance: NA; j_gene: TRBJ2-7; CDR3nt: TGTGCCAGCTCACCACCCGGAGGGAGCTCCTACGAGCAGTACTTC; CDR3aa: CASSPPGGSSYEQYF
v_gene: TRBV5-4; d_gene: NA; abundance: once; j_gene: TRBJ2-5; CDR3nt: TGTGCCAGCAGCTCCGATCCGCAGGGGGAGACCCAGTACTTC; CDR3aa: CASSSDPQGETQYF
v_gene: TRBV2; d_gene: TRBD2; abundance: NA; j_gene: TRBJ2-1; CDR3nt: TGTGCCAGCAGTGAGGGGCTAGCGGGATACAATGAGCAGTTCTTC; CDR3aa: CASSEGLAGYNEQFF
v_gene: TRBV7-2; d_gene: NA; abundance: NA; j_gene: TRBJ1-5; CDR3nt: TGTGCCAGCAGCTTAGATCCAGGGATTAATAATCAGCCCCAGCATTTT; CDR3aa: CASSLDPGINNQPQHF
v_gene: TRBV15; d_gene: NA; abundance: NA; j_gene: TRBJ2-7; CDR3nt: TGTGCCACCAGCAGAGAGCAGCCCGGCGCCTACGAGCAGTACTTC; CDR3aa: CATSREQPGAYEQYF
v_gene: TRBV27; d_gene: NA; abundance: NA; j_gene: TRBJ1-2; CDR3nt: TGTGCCAGCAGCCCAGGACGAGGCTATGGCTACACCTTC; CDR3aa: CASSPGRGYGYTF
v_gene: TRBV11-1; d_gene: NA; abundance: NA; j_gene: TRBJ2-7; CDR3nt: TGTGCCAGCAGCTTAGCACCCCGTGGGGAGCAGTACTTC; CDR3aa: CASSLAPRGEQYF
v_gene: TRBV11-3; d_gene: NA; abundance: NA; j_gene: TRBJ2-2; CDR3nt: TGTGCCAGCAGCTTTGGACTTTCCGGGGAGCTGTTTTTT; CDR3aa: CASSFGLSGELFF
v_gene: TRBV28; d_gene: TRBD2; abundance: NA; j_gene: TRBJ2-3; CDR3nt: TGTGCCAGCAGTTCATTAGCGGGAGGAAAAGATACGCAGTATTTT; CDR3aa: CASSSLAGGKDTQYF
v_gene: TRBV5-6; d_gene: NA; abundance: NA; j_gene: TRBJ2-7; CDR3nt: TGTGCCAGCAGCTTACGAGAAAACTTCTACGAGCAGTACTTC; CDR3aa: CASSLRENFYEQYF
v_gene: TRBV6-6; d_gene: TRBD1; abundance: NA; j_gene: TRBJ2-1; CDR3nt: TGTGCCAGCACTAAGGACAGGCCAACCTCCTACAATGAGCAGTTCTTC; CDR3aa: CASTKDRPTSYNEQFF
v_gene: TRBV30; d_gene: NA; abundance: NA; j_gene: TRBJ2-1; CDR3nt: TGTGCCTGGGCCCCTTTAGGGGAGCAGTTCTTC; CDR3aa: CAWAPLGEQFF
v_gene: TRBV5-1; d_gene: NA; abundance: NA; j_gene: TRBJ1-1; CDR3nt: TGCGCCAGCAGCCCCAATAGTTTATCTCTTGAAGCTTTCTTT; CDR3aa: CASSPNSLSLEAFF
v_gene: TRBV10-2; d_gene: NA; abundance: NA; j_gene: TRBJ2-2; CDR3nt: TGCGCCAGCAGTGAGACTTCTATTGGGGGCGCGAACACCGGGGAGCTGTTTTTT; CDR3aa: CASSETSIGGANTGELFF
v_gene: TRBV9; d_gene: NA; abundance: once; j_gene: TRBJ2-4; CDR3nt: TGTGCCAGCAGCGTAGAGGAGGAGATAGGGTCTGAAAACATTCAGTACTTC; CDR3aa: CASSVEEEIGSENIQYF
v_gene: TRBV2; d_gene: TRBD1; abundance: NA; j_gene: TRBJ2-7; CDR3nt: TGTGCCAGCAGAGCGACAGGGGTTTCCTACGAGCAGTACTTC; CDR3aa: CASRATGVSYEQYF
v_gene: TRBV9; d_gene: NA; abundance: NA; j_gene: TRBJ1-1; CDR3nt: TGTGCCAGCAGCGAAACTGGAATGGGAATAGCTTTCTTT; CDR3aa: CASSETGMGIAFF
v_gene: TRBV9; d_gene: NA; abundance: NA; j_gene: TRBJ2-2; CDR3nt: TGTGCCAGCAGCGTAGCGGTGAACACCGGGGAGCTGTTTTTT; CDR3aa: CASSVAVNTGELFF
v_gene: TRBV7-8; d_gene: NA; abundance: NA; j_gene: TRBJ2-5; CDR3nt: TGTGCCAGCAGCTACGCACCTGGAGGCAATAAGTACTTC; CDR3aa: CASSYAPGGNKYF
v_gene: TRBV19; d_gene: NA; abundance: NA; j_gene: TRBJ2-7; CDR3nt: TGTGCCAGTAGTATCAGATACGATGCCGAGCAGTACTTC; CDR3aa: CASSIRYDAEQYF
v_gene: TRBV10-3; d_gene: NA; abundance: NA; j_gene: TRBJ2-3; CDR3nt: TGTGCCATCAGGGAAAGGGGCCGCACAGATACGCAGTATTTT; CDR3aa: CAIRERGRTDTQYF
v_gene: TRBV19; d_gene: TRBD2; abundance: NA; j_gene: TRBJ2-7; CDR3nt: TGTGCCAGTAGTCGACTAGCGGGTGACTCCTACGAGCAGTACTTC; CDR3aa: CASSRLAGDSYEQYF
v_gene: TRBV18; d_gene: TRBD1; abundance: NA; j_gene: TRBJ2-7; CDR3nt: TGTGCCAGCTCACCATTGGGACAGGGGGCCTCCTACGAGCAGTACTTC; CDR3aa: CASSPLGQGASYEQYF
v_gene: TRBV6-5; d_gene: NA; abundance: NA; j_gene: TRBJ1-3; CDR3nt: TGTGCCAGCAGGTCCTGGGGGGCATCCGGAAACACCATATATTTT; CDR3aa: CASRSWGASGNTIYF
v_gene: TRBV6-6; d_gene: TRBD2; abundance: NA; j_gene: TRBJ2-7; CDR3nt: TGTGCCACCCAGAAGGGTCTAGCGGATCCCGACGAGCAGTACTTC; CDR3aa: CATQKGLADPDEQYF
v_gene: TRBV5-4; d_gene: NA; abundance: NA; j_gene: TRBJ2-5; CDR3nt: TGTGCCAGCAGCTTGGGAGGTGTCCGAGCGGTCGAAGAGACCCAGTACTTC; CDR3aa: CASSLGGVRAVEETQYF
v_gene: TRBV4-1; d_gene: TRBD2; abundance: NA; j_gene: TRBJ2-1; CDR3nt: TGCGCCAGCAGCCAACCTTTCACTAGCGGGGGGAACAATGAGCAGTTCTTC; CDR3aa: CASSQPFTSGGNNEQFF
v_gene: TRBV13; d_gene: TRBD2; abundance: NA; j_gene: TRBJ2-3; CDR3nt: TGTGCCAGCAGCTTAGGACTAGCGGGATCCACAGATACGCAGTATTTT; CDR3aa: CASSLGLAGSTDTQYF